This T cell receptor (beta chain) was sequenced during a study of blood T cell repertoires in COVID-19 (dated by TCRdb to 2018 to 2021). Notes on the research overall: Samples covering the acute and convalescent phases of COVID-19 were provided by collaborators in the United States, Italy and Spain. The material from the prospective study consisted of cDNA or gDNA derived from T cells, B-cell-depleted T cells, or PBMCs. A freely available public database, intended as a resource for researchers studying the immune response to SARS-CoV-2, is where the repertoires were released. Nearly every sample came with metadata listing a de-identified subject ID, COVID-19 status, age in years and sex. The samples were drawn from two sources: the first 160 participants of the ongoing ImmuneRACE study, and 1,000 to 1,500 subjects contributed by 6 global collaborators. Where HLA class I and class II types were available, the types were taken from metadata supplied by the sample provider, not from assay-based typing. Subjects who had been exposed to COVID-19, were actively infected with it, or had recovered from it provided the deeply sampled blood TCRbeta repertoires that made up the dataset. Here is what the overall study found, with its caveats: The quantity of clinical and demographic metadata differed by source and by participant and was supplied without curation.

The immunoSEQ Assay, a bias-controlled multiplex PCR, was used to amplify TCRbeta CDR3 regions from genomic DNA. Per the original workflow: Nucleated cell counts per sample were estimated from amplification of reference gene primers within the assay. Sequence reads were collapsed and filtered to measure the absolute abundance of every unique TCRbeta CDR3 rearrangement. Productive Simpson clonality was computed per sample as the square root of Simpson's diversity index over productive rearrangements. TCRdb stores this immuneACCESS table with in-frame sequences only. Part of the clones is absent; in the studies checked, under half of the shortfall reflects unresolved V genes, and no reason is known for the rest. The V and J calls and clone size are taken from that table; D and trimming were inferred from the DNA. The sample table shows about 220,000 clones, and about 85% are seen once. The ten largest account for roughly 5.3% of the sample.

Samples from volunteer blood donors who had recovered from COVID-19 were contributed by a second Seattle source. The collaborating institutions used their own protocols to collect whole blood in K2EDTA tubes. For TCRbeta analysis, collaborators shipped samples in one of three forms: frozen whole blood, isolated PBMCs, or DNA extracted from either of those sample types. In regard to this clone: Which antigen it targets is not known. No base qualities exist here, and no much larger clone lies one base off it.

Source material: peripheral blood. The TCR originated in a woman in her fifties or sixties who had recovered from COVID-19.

The DNA is as follows: TGTGCCAGCGCCGTTAGCGGGGGCAACAATGAGCAGTTCTTC. Its protein reads: CASAVSGGNNEQFF. This chain joins TRBV9 to TRBJ2-1; the central 9 bases match TRBD2. CDR1 and CDR2 are drawn from the germline V gene: SGDLS, YYNGEE. Its CDR3 holds 14 amino acids, cysteine through phenylalanine. The read is trimmed to its CDR3 DNA, 42 bases read in frame from base 1. Clipping removes 7 bases from V and 5 bases from J, with 7 as the unmatched junction base count.